The 13 T cell receptor beta chains in this list originate from one sample, sequenced in a study of control samples from healthy donors and cancer patients. Clones were sequenced by immunoSEQ multiplex PCR, and TCRdb holds only the in-frame ones, with some missing. Of hundreds of thousands of clones listed, around nine tenths are singletons. The sequenced sample was PBMCs. The receptors here all came from a man between 40 and 49 years old with head and neck cancer.

The chain carries TRBV29-1 and TRBJ2-7; 8 bases match TRBD2. The CDR3 consists of 13 residues. Per germline, CDR1 SQVTM and CDR2 ANQGSEA. V shed 7 bases, J shed 1 base, and the junction held 6 bases outside the gene matches. CDR3 sequence: CSAQRGYSYEQYF. The DNA of the CDR3 is TGCAGCGCCCAGCGGGGGTATTCCTACGAGCAGTACTTC.

The genes are TRBV5-5 and TRBJ2-7; TRBD2 is a possible D gene (6 bases). Germline CDR1 is SGHKS and CDR2 is YYEKEE (reference sequence). There are 15 residues in the CDR3. The V and J ends lost 2 bases and 6 bases respectively, with 18 bases between them. In nucleotides, the CDR3 is TGTGCCAGCAGCTTTAGTTCGGGGGTCGGGCGCGAGCAGTACTTC. Translating gives CASSFSSGVGREQYF.

V gene TRBV27 combines with J gene TRBJ1-1; D not certain. Looked up from germline, CDR1 is MNHEY and CDR2 is SMNVEV (reference sequence). The CDR3 sequence is 13 residues long. Trimming cost V 5 bases and J 7 bases, with 14 bases left between them. The CDR3 here is CASSQQSRSEAFF. CDR3 DNA sequence: TGTGCCAGCAGTCAACAGTCGAGGAGTGAAGCTTTCTTT.

The CDR3 nucleotides are TGTGCCAGCAGTGAGGCCGACTACGACAATGAGCAGTTCTTC. Its protein product is CASSEADYDNEQFF. V usage is TRBV2 and J usage is TRBJ2-1; D may be TRBD2 (5 bases). The length of the CDR3 is 14 residues. The germline CDR1 and CDR2 sequences are SNHLY and FYNNEI. Trimming cost V 3 bases and J 5 bases, with 11 bases left between them. The full variable domain, in which reference TRBV2 and TRBJ2-1 provide the parts outside the CDR3, is EPEVTQTPSHQVTQMGQEVILRCVPISNHLYFYWYRQILGQKVEFLVSFYNNEISEKSEIFDDQFSVERPDGSNFTLKIRSTKLEDSAMYFCASSEADYDNEQFFGPGTRLTVL.

This sequence joins TRBV3-1 (or the pseudogene TRBV3-2) and TRBJ1-5, with unresolved D. Trimming shortened V by 1 base and J by 4 bases, and 8 bases separated the two germline ends. The CDR3 has 14 amino acids. CDR1 LGHDT and CDR2 YNNKEL come from the germline V gene (reference sequence). CDR3 sequence (DNA): TGTGCCAGCAGCCAAGGGACCTCGAATCAGCCCCAGCATTTT. Translation gives CASSQGTSNQPQHF.

The chain links TRBV19 to TRBJ2-2; perhaps TRBD2 as D (5 bases). The V end lost 10 bases, the J end lost 4 bases, and 25 bases lay between the germline ends. The CDR3 runs to 17 residues. Germline V gene sequence: CDR1 LNHDA, CDR2 SQIVND (reference sequence). The CDR3 loop is CATANPRVSGPTGELFF. DNA for the CDR3: TGTGCCACCGCGAACCCGAGGGTATCAGGTCCCACCGGGGAGCTGTTTTTT.

This chain uses TRBV7-2 with TRBJ1-5; D gene uncertain. This CDR3 is 14 amino acids long. Germline V gives CDR1 SGHTA, CDR2 FQGNSA. The germline V and J ends were trimmed by 6 bases and 1 base, with 10 bases remaining between them. The CDR3 DNA sequence: TGTGCCAGCAGAGCTGGACGGAGCAATCAGCCCCAGCATTTT. Its protein is CASRAGRSNQPQHF. The full variable domain, completed using reference TRBV7-2 and TRBJ1-5, is GAGVSQSPSNKVTEKGKDVELRCDPISGHTALYWYRQSLGQGLEFLIYFQGNSAPDKSGLPSDRFSAERTGGSVSTLTIQRTQQEDSAVYLCASRAGRSNQPQHFGDGTRLSIL.

Note on this clone: This CDR3 is also generated by other DNA sequences in the sample. The chain combines TRBV3-1 (or the pseudogene TRBV3-2) with TRBJ1-5; D call uncertain. The V and J ends lost 2 bases and 4 bases respectively, with 3 bases between them. CDR1 LGHDT and CDR2 YNNKEL come from the germline V gene (reference sequence). The CDR3 runs 12 residues. The CDR3 sequence is CASSQPNQPQHF. Here the CDR3 DNA reads TGTGCCAGCAGCCAACCGAATCAGCCCCAGCATTTT.

The CDR3 loop reads CASSVGPTNTEAFF. CDR3 bases: TGTGCCAGCAGCGTAGGGCCCACGAACACTGAAGCTTTCTTT. The chain combines TRBV9 with TRBJ1-1; D remains ambiguous. Germline V gives CDR1 SGDLS, CDR2 YYNGEE. This CDR3 is 14 amino acids long. Deletions cut 0 bases from V and 1 base from J, with 7 bases between.

The chain has TRBV6-6 and TRBJ1-5; D call uncertain. This CDR3 region has 16 residues. V shed 2 bases and J shed 7 bases, with 18 bases lying between them. From germline, CDR1 is MNHNY and CDR2 SVGAGI (reference sequence). The CDR3 loop reads CASSYEPPFTGQPQHF. The CDR3 bases are TGTGCCAGCAGTTACGAGCCACCCTTTACCGGCCAGCCCCAGCATTTT.

The chain links TRBV9 to TRBJ1-2, with 7 positions matching TRBD1. There are 13 residues in the CDR3. V was clipped by 3 bases and J by 3 bases; unmatched bases: 2. Per the germline V gene, CDR1 is SGDLS and CDR2 is YYNGEE. The CDR3 protein is CASSGGGDYGYTF. The CDR3, as DNA: TGTGCCAGCAGCGGAGGGGGCGACTATGGCTACACCTTC.

The chain couples TRBV29-1 to TRBJ1-2; 7 bases align to TRBD1. Germline V lookup: CDR1 SQVTM, CDR2 ANQGSEA. V gave up 3 bases and J gave up 4 bases; unmatched junction bases: 5. The CDR3 is made up of 13 amino acids. CDR3 in amino acids: CSVEPGGSYGYTF. DNA for the CDR3: TGCAGCGTTGAGCCAGGGGGAAGCTATGGCTACACCTTC.

The V and J genes are TRBV28 and TRBJ2-2; a weak D match, TRBD2 (5 bases). The CDR3 length is 15 residues. Trimming removed 5 bases at V and 0 bases at J, with 10 bases between. The germline gives CDR1 MDHEN, CDR2 SYDVKM. The CDR3 here is CASSKGGPNTGELFF. CDR3 DNA sequence: TGTGCCAGCAGTAAAGGAGGCCCGAACACCGGGGAGCTGTTTTTT. The full variable domain, with the rest looked up from reference TRBV28 and TRBJ2-2, is DVKVTQSSRYLVKRTGEKVFLECVQDMDHENMFWYRQDPGLGLRLIYFSYDVKMKEKGDIPEGYSVSREKKERFSLILESASTNQTSMYLCASSKGGPNTGELFFGEGSRLTVL.